Listed below are T cell receptor beta chains from one sample, sequenced in a study of blood T cell repertoires in COVID-19. Generated by immunoSEQ multiplex PCR, the TCRdb table keeps only in-frame clones and is missing some. The sample consists of about 240,000 clones, over 80% of them appearing once. The sample consisted of PBMCs or T cells enriched from blood (not recorded which). The receptors stem from a woman between 25 and 40 years old with acute COVID-19. CDR3s include the opening cysteine and the closing phenylalanine or tryptophan. Each record gives: CDR3 length, clone size, V gene, J gene, D gene, CDR3 DNA, CDR3 protein. D genes are given only for firm matches. The size of a clone is reported for some rows only, either as once, few or many, or as a class for expanded clones.

17	-	TRBV12-5	TRBJ1-1	TRBD1	TGTGCTAGTGGTTTGGTCTTGACTGGGACAGAGAACACTGAAGCTTTCTTT	CASGLVLTGTENTEAFF
14	-	TRBV5-6	TRBJ2-7	TRBD1	TGTGCCAGCAGCTGGGGGACAGGGAGCTACGAGCAGTACTTC	CASSWGTGSYEQYF
15	-	TRBV6-2/TRBV6-3	TRBJ2-3	-	TGTGCCAGCAGTTACTCTAGGAGGGACACAGATACGCAGTATTTT	CASSYSRRDTDTQYF
14	few	TRBV19	TRBJ2-2	TRBD1	TGTGCCAGTAGTCCTACAGGGGACACCGGGGAGCTGTTTTTT	CASSPTGDTGELFF
14	-	TRBV5-6	TRBJ2-7	TRBD1	TGTGCCAGCAGCCTTGGACAGGTCTCCTACGAGCAGTACTTC	CASSLGQVSYEQYF
19	few	TRBV7-9	TRBJ2-7	TRBD1	TGTGCCAGCAGCGCGGACAGGGTAAGAGGACCTAGAACTCGATACGAGCAGTACTTC	CASSADRVRGPRTRYEQYF
13	-	TRBV11-3	TRBJ1-1	-	TGTGCCAGCAGCTTGGACAGTAACACTGAAGCTTTCTTT	CASSLDSNTEAFF
15	-	TRBV7-9	TRBJ1-4	-	TGTGCCAGCAGCATTAGGGACACCCGAGGGGAAAAACTGTTTTTT	CASSIRDTRGEKLFF
14	-	TRBV6-5	TRBJ2-5	TRBD2	TGTGCCAGCATCCGTGGCGGGGGGCAAGAGACCCAGTACTTC	CASIRGGGQETQYF
13	-	TRBV3-1/TRBV3-2	TRBJ2-7	-	TGTGCCAGCAGCCTCGGGGGTCCCTACGAGCAGTACTTC	CASSLGGPYEQYF
13	few	TRBV12-3/TRBV12-4	TRBJ1-5	-	TGTGCCAGCAGTTATGAGTTCAATCAGCCCCAGCATTTT	CASSYEFNQPQHF
14	few	TRBV18	TRBJ1-2	-	TGTGCCAGCTCACCAGGGGGGGCCAACTATGGCTACACCTTC	CASSPGGANYGYTF
15	-	TRBV6-5	TRBJ1-3	-	TGTGCCAGCAGTTTAAAAGGGACTACTGGAAACACCATATATTTT	CASSLKGTTGNTIYF
16	once	TRBV7-9	TRBJ1-1	TRBD1	TGTGCCAGCAGCTTAGTTGTGACAGGGTGGGACACTGAAGCTTTCTTT	CASSLVVTGWDTEAFF
16	-	TRBV12-2	TRBJ2-1	-	TGTGCAAGTCGCTTAGGGGACAGGGGGGCCGACAATGAGCAGTTCTTC	CASRLGDRGADNEQFF
12	-	TRBV30	TRBJ1-5	TRBD1	TGTGCCTTCCAGACAGGGACTCAGCCCCAGCATTTT	CAFQTGTQPQHF
14	-	TRBV6-5	TRBJ2-1	TRBD2	TGTGCCAGCAGTTTTATGGGGACTAACAATGAGCAGTTCTTC	CASSFMGTNNEQFF
16	-	TRBV7-9	TRBJ1-4	-	TGTGCCAGCAGCTCCCGGGACGCCGGGGGAGGTGAAAAACTGTTTTTT	CASSSRDAGGGEKLFF
13	-	TRBV6-6	TRBJ2-7	-	TGTGCCAGCAGACCCGGGACACCTAACGAGCAGTACTTC	CASRPGTPNEQYF
14	-	TRBV15	TRBJ1-5	TRBD1	TGTGCCACCAGCACGGGACAGGCCTATCAGCCCCAGCATTTT	CATSTGQAYQPQHF
14	-	TRBV6-5	TRBJ2-7	TRBD1	TGTGCCAGCAGTCCAGGGACAGTTATATACGAGCAGTACTTC	CASSPGTVIYEQYF
16	-	TRBV7-2	TRBJ1-1	-	TGTGCCAGCAGCTTCGCGGGAGGGGAGAGGCAGACTGAAGCTTTCTTT	CASSFAGGERQTEAFF
13	-	TRBV29-1	TRBJ2-2	-	TGCAGCGTTGAAAAAGCCAACACCGGGGAGCTGTTTTTT	CSVEKANTGELFF
14	-	TRBV10-3	TRBJ2-7	-	TGTGCCATCAGCACCATGAATAGCATAAACGAGCAGTACTTC	CAISTMNSINEQYF
14	once	TRBV4-1	TRBJ1-4	-	TGCGCCAGCAGCCAAGGAGATTGGGTCACACTAAAGTTTTTT	CASSQGDWVTLKFF
13	-	TRBV29-1	TRBJ2-7	TRBD1	TGCAGCGCATCGGACAGGGCCGCCTACGAGCAGTACTTC	CSASDRAAYEQYF
15	-	TRBV6-5	TRBJ1-2	TRBD1	TGTGCCAGCAGTCCTACCGGGACAGGGGGGGGTGGCTACACCTTC	CASSPTGTGGGGYTF
16	-	TRBV10-2	TRBJ2-1	TRBD2	TGCGCCAGCAGTGAGTCGAGGGCTAGCGGGAACAATGAGCAGTTCTTC	CASSESRASGNNEQFF
16	-	TRBV19	TRBJ1-2	TRBD1	TGTGCCAGTATCTTTGGGGGACAGGGATCGTCGGGCGGCTACACCTTC	CASIFGGQGSSGGYTF
17	-	TRBV6-6	TRBJ1-4	-	TGTGCCAGCAGTCCAACCCCCGACACTGCAACTAATGAAAAACTGTTTTTT	CASSPTPDTATNEKLFF
13	once	TRBV7-8	TRBJ1-2	-	TGTGCCAGCAGCTTAGACAGCAACTATGGCTACACCTTC	CASSLDSNYGYTF
18	-	TRBV7-9	TRBJ2-1	TRBD2	TGTGCCAGCAGGGCCAGCGGGGGGGCCTCCGATTCCTACAATGAGCAGTTCTTC	CASRASGGASDSYNEQFF
14	-	TRBV5-4	TRBJ2-7	TRBD1	TGTGCCAGCTCGAGGGGGACAGGGGACTACGAGCAGTACTTC	CASSRGTGDYEQYF
17	-	TRBV4-1	TRBJ1-2	TRBD1	TGCGCCAGCAGCCAAGATGGGACAGGACTAGCTAACTATGGCTACACCTTC	CASSQDGTGLANYGYTF
14	-	TRBV6-2/TRBV6-3	TRBJ1-5	-	TGTGCCAGCAGCTCACCGTCCTTTGAGCAGCCCCAGCATTTT	CASSSPSFEQPQHF
17	-	TRBV3-1/TRBV3-2	TRBJ2-7	TRBD1	TGTGCCAGCAGCCAAGATATCTCACTGACAGGGGCCTACGAGCAGTACTTC	CASSQDISLTGAYEQYF
16	-	TRBV7-9	TRBJ1-2	-	TGTGCCAGCAGCTTAGGGGGGCCCGGAGCTAACTATGGCTACACCTTC	CASSLGGPGANYGYTF
11	-	TRBV5-1	TRBJ1-1	-	TGCGCCAGCAGTCTCGACAGTGAAGCTTTCTTT	CASSLDSEAFF
15	-	TRBV4-3	TRBJ1-5	TRBD1	TGCGCCAGCAGTCAATCAGGACAGGGCCATCAGCCCCAGCATTTT	CASSQSGQGHQPQHF
16	-	TRBV19	TRBJ1-3	-	TGTGCCAGTACGACTAGGGGTGTCACCTCTGGAAACACCATATATTTT	CASTTRGVTSGNTIYF
15	-	TRBV7-9	TRBJ2-1	-	TGTGCCAGCAGCTCGCTAGGCCTCTCCTACAATGAGCAGTTCTTC	CASSSLGLSYNEQFF
16	-	TRBV6-5	TRBJ2-1	TRBD2	TGTGCCAGCAGTTACGGGACTAGCGGGCTGACCAATGAGCAGTTCTTC	CASSYGTSGLTNEQFF
14	-	TRBV7-8	TRBJ2-7	-	TGTGCCAGCAGCTTAGCCGCAGCCGCGGACGAGCAGTACTTC	CASSLAAAADEQYF
14	-	TRBV10-2	TRBJ1-5	-	TGCGCCAGCAGTGAGTCGGACATGAATCAGCCCCAGCATTTT	CASSESDMNQPQHF
15	-	TRBV10-3	TRBJ2-7	TRBD2	TGTGCCATCAGCGGGGGGGACCTCTTCTCCTACGAGCAGTACTTC	CAISGGDLFSYEQYF
14	-	TRBV9	TRBJ2-2	-	TGTGCCAGCAGAGGGGTGGGGCACACCGGGGAGCTGTTTTTT	CASRGVGHTGELFF
15	-	TRBV27	TRBJ1-2	-	TGTGCCAGCAGTTTAGGACAGCCCTCTAACTATGGCTACACCTTC	CASSLGQPSNYGYTF
14	-	TRBV15	TRBJ1-1	TRBD1	TGTGCCACCACTCGGGACAGGGGTGACACTGAAGCTTTCTTT	CATTRDRGDTEAFF
14	-	TRBV5-1	TRBJ2-7	-	TGCGCCAGCAGCGTGGACGGAGCTTTCTACGAGCAGTACTTC	CASSVDGAFYEQYF
15	-	TRBV12-5	TRBJ1-4	-	TGTGCTAGTGGTTTGGGCAGGGGACCTAATGAAAAACTGTTTTTT	CASGLGRGPNEKLFF
17	-	TRBV5-1	TRBJ1-5	TRBD1	TGCGCCAGCAGTTGGGACAGGGGGAAGGGTCGGGATCAGCCCCAGCATTTT	CASSWDRGKGRDQPQHF
16	-	TRBV19	TRBJ1-1	TRBD1	TGTGCCAGTAGTATAGGGGACAGGGAAGGGAACACTGAAGCTTTCTTT	CASSIGDREGNTEAFF
16	-	TRBV7-9	TRBJ1-5	-	TGTGCCAGCAGCGCCTCCAGGGGCAGCGGCAATCAGCCCCAGCATTTT	CASSASRGSGNQPQHF
21	-	TRBV4-2	TRBJ2-5	TRBD2	TGTGCCAGCAGCCAAGCACCTCCGACTAGCGGGGGGCCTGGCTCGCAAGAGACCCAGTACTTC	CASSQAPPTSGGPGSQETQYF
14	-	TRBV4-1	TRBJ1-5	-	TGCGCCAGCAGCCAACGGACAAAAAATCAGCCCCAGCATTTT	CASSQRTKNQPQHF